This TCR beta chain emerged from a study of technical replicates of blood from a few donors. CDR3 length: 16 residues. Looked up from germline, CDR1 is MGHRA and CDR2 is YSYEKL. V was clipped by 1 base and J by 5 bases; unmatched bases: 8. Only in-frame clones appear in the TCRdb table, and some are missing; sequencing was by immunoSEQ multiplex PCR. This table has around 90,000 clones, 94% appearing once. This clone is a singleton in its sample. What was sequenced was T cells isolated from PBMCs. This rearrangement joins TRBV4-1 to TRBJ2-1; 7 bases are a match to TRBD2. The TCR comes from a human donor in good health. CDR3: CASSQVVAGDDNEQFF. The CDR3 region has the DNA TGCGCCAGCAGCCAAGTTGTGGCGGGAGATGACAATGAGCAGTTCTTC.